The 22 T cell receptor beta chains given below trace back to one sample, sequenced in a study of T cells in Graves' hyperthyroidism and ophthalmopathy. Amplification targeted TCR beta CDR3 regions from RNA transcripts. HTBI primers were the set used in a first-round RT-PCR of the TCR CDR3. Each CDR3 protein gets one entry after TCRdb re-called the multiplex PCR reads with MiXCR. The table lists 450,000 to 600,000 distinct CDR3 sequences, about 20% of them singletons, with about 45% in the top ten. The sample taken for sequencing was blood. All receptors come from a middle-aged man with Graves' ophthalmopathy.

The table lists this clonotype with a few counts. The V call is TRBV9, the J call TRBJ2-1, with TRBD2 matching 9 bases. Germline V gene data show CDR1 as SGDLS and CDR2 as YYNGEE. The trim removed 0 bases at V and 6 bases at J, leaving 10 bases unmatched. This CDR3 is built from 17 residues. CDR3 amino acids: CASSVDQAGGRGNEQFF. CDR3 nucleotides: TGTGCCAGCAGCGTAGATCAAGCGGGAGGTAGGGGCAATGAGCAGTTCTTC.

The J gene is TRBJ2-1, the V gene TRBV20-1, with TRBD2 matching 12 bases. Germline V gene lookup returns CDR1 DFQATT and CDR2 SNEGSKA (reference sequence). V was clipped by 1 base and J by 1 base; unmatched bases: 8. There are 18 residues in the CDR3. The CDR3 sequence is CSARGPGTSGRSYNEQFF. The CDR3, as DNA: TGCAGTGCTAGAGGCCCCGGGACTAGCGGGCGTTCCTACAATGAGCAGTTCTTC.

This clonotype was picked up a small number of times. The chain couples TRBV29-1 to TRBJ2-2, with D unclear. With 4 bases removed from V and 1 base from J, the gap between germline ends came to 7 bases. The CDR3 covers 13 residues. From germline, CDR1 is SQVTM and CDR2 ANQGSEA. The CDR3 sequence: CSVGLKNTGELFF. The CDR3 region has the DNA TGCAGCGTTGGACTGAAGAACACCGGGGAGCTGTTTTTT.

On this clonotype: A read error is possible here, since a much larger clone lies one base away. The chain recombines TRBV20-1 with TRBJ2-5; 8 bases map to TRBD2. Trimming cost V 3 bases and J 5 bases; bases outside gene matches: 20. Germline CDR1 DFQATT, CDR2 SNEGSKA (reference sequence). The length of the CDR3 is 18 residues. DNA for the CDR3: TGCAGTGCTAGCAATCCAACGGGAGGGCCGTCCGGCAGGGAGACCCAGTACTTC. This translates into CSASNPTGGPSGRETQYF.

There are a few counts of this clonotype. As DNA, the CDR3 is TGTGCCAGCAGCTTGGAGCAGCTAAACACTGAAGCTTTCTTT. Translated: CASSLEQLNTEAFF. V and J are TRBV5-6 and TRBJ1-1; D is unresolved. Trimming removed 0 bases at V and 2 bases at J, with 8 bases between. This CDR3 is 14 amino acids long. Germline V lookup: CDR1 SGHDT, CDR2 YYEEEE.

Ten or more counts support this clonotype. The chain has TRBV28 and TRBJ1-2, with a possible D match to TRBD1 (5 bases). Trimming removed 6 bases at V and 2 bases at J, with 16 bases between. The germline gives CDR1 MDHEN, CDR2 SYDVKM. This CDR3 has 15 amino acids. The CDR3 nucleotides read TGTGCCAGCAGCCGAGGAACTGACAGCAACTATGGCTACACCTTC. This codes for CASSRGTDSNYGYTF.

In this sample, this clonotype turned up many times. The genes are TRBV5-1 and TRBJ2-7; 8 bases are a match to TRBD1. J lost 3 bases, V lost 4 bases, and 6 bases had no gene match. CDR3 length: 14 amino acids. Germline CDR1 reads SGHRS; CDR2 reads YFSETQ. The CDR3 DNA reads TGCGCCAGCAGCCTGGGACAGGATTTCTACGAGCAGTACTTC. Translation: CASSLGQDFYEQYF. Combining the CDR3 with reference TRBV5-1 and TRBJ2-7 gives the whole variable domain KAGVTQTPRYLIKTRGQQVTLSCSPISGHRSVSWYQQTPGQGLQFLFEYFSETQRNKGNFPGRFSGRQFSNSRSEMNVSTLELGDSALYLCASSLGQDFYEQYFGPGTRLTVT.

This clonotype was counted at least ten times. The chain employs TRBV28 and TRBJ2-7, with D possibly TRBD2 on 5 matching bases. Trimming removed 2 bases from V and 1 base from J, with 12 bases in between. Germline loops: CDR1 MDHEN, CDR2 SYDVKM. The CDR3 consists of 15 residues. CDR3 DNA: TGTGCCAGCAGTTTAAGGGAGTTCGGATCCTACGAGCAGTACTTC. Protein product: CASSLREFGSYEQYF.

V and J are TRBV7-9 and TRBJ2-5; 8 nucleotides match TRBD1. The junction had 11 bases not matched to a gene; V was cut back by 5 bases and J by 3 bases. The length of the CDR3 is 16 residues. Germline CDR1 reads SEHNR; CDR2 reads FQNEAQ (reference sequence). CDR3 loop: CASSRRDRPKKETQYF. The CDR3 region has the DNA TGTGCCAGCAGCCGCCGGGACAGGCCTAAAAAAGAGACCCAGTACTTC.

The chain has TRBV7-9 and TRBJ1-5; D remains ambiguous. The CDR3 covers 13 residues. With 5 bases removed from V and 4 bases from J, the gap between germline ends came to 9 bases. Germline lookup yields CDR1 SEHNR and CDR2 FQNEAQ (reference sequence). Here the CDR3 reads CASSTGINQPQHF. DNA of the CDR3: TGTGCCAGCAGCACGGGGATAAATCAGCCCCAGCATTTT. Variable domain in full (rest from reference TRBV7-9 and TRBJ1-5): DTGVSQNPRHKITKRGQNVTFRCDPISEHNRLYWYRQTLGQGPEFLTYFQNEAQLEKSRLLSDRFSAERPKGSFSTLEIQRTEQGDSAMYLCASSTGINQPQHFGDGTRLSIL.

This clonotype was seen many times. V gene TRBV6-1 combines with J gene TRBJ2-7, with a tentative D call TRBD1 (5 bases). The CDR3 spans 14 residues. Germline lookup yields CDR1 MNHNS and CDR2 SASEGT. The V and J ends lost 6 bases and 7 bases respectively, with 19 bases between them. This CDR3 is CASSSLLRGMEQYF. CDR3 DNA: TGTGCCAGCAGCTCACTTTTAAGGGGCATGGAGCAGTACTTC.

The table lists this clonotype with a few counts. The V gene is TRBV3-1, the J gene TRBJ1-2; 7 bases map to TRBD1. The junction had 5 bases not matched to a gene; V was cut back by 2 bases and J by 5 bases. This CDR3 contains 14 residues. The germline V gene has CDR1 LGHDT and CDR2 YNNKEL (reference sequence). The CDR3 DNA reads TGTGCCAGCAGCCAACAGGGACAGCCTTATGGCTACACCTTC. Protein sequence: CASSQQGQPYGYTF.

Note on this clonotype: This may be a read error: a much more frequent sequence differs by one nucleotide. The rearrangement uses TRBV28 and TRBJ2-7; 8 bases are shared with TRBD2. CDR3 length equals 16 residues. V shed 5 bases and J 2 bases; nucleotides not matched to a gene: 11. The V gene's germline CDR1 is MDHEN and CDR2 SYDVKM. DNA for the CDR3: TGTGCCAGCAGTGTTTTTAGCGGGAAGGGGGCCTACGAGCAGTACTTC. It encodes CASSVFSGKGAYEQYF. The full variable domain, completed using reference TRBV28 and TRBJ2-7, is DVKVTQSSRYLVKRTGEKVFLECVQDMDHENMFWYRQDPGLGLRLIYFSYDVKMKEKGDIPEGYSVSREKKERFSLILESASTNQTSMYLCASSVFSGKGAYEQYFGPGTRLTVT.

At least ten counts were recorded for this clonotype. The V call is TRBV11-1, the J call TRBJ2-3; 8 nucleotides agree with TRBD1. The CDR3 sequence is 14 residues long. The V segment lost 4 bases and the J segment 8 bases; nucleotides outside the gene matches: 8. The germline V gene has CDR1 SGHAT and CDR2 FQDESV (reference sequence). DNA for the CDR3: TGTGCCAGCAGCTCAAGTGCAGGGGGCCGTACGCAGTATTTT. Translated, it gives CASSSSAGGRTQYF.

This clonotype was detected many times. This chain connects TRBV7-8 to TRBJ1-2; D gene ambiguous. V dropped 1 base and J dropped 6 bases, with 15 bases sitting between them. Germline V gene lookup returns CDR1 SGHVS and CDR2 FQNEAQ. The CDR3 covers 15 residues. The DNA of the CDR3 is TGTGCCAGCAGCTTAGAAGCTGTGGGCGGGGATGGCTACACCTTC. It translates to CASSLEAVGGDGYTF.

This clonotype came up many times. The CDR3 coding sequence is TGTGCCAGCAGCCCGGGGACAGCTCTTAAGGTTTCAGCTTTCTTT. It specifies CASSPGTALKVSAFF. This chain joins TRBV3-1 and TRBJ1-1, with 7 nucleotides matching TRBD1. This CDR3 contains 15 residues. Germline CDR1 reads LGHDT; CDR2 reads YNNKEL (reference sequence). Trimming took 4 bases from V and 10 from J; bases not matched to a gene: 15.

Many counts were recorded for this clonotype. The gene calls are TRBV6-2 or TRBV6-3 and TRBJ1-1; the D is unclear. Deletions cut 0 bases from V and 4 bases from J, with 15 bases between. This CDR3 comprises 16 residues. CDR1 and CDR2 from the germline V gene are MNHEY and SVGEGT. The CDR3 region is CASSYSDRRFGTEAFF. The CDR3 DNA follows: TGTGCCAGCAGTTACTCGGATCGGCGGTTTGGCACTGAAGCTTTCTTT.

This clonotype was picked up a small number of times. The chain couples TRBV20-1 to TRBJ2-1; 14 nucleotides align to TRBD2. CDR1 DFQATT and CDR2 SNEGSKA come from the germline V gene (reference sequence). The CDR3 totals 15 residues. V dropped 3 bases and J dropped 8; count of bases not matched to a gene: 6. CDR3 sequence: CSARGGLAGGHEQFF. The CDR3, as DNA: TGCAGTGCTAGGGGTGGACTAGCGGGAGGCCATGAGCAGTTCTTC.

This clonotype was detected ten times or more. The chain has TRBV6-2 or TRBV6-3 and TRBJ2-7; D may be TRBD2 (6 bases). CDR1 MNHEY and CDR2 SVGEGT come from the germline V gene. This CDR3 region has 15 residues. Trimming removed 2 bases at V and 5 bases at J, with 16 bases between. The CDR3 reads CASSYPTSRRNEQYF. Here the CDR3 DNA reads TGTGCCAGCAGTTACCCGACTAGTCGACGGAACGAGCAGTACTTC.

This chain links TRBV25-1 with TRBJ1-2; tentative D call: TRBD1 (6 bases). The CDR3 spans 15 residues. V lost 4 bases, J lost 5 bases, and 17 bases lay in between. Germline V lookup: CDR1 MGHDK, CDR2 SYGVNS. This CDR3 reads CASSAPGWQGYGYTF. As DNA, the CDR3 is TGTGCCAGCAGTGCCCCAGGATGGCAGGGGTATGGCTACACCTTC.

In its sample, this clonotype was seen many times. The V call is TRBV20-1, the J call TRBJ2-3; either TRBD1 or TRBD2 may supply D (5 bases each). The CDR3 spans 14 residues. V was cut by 6 bases and J by 6 bases, with 19 bases left in between. Germline values: CDR1 DFQATT, CDR2 SNEGSKA (reference sequence). CDR3 bases: TGCAGTGCCCTCCCCCTGGGGACGCAGGATACGCAGTATTTT. Its protein product is CSALPLGTQDTQYF.

The chain links TRBV28 to TRBJ2-5; D remains ambiguous. This CDR3 region has 15 residues. Trimming left V 7 bases short and J 3 bases short, with 18 bases between. CDR1 is MDHEN and CDR2 is SYDVKM in the germline V gene. DNA of the CDR3: TGTGCCAGCACCCCCCTGAAGGGAAGAGAAGAGACCCAGTACTTC. It is translated as CASTPLKGREETQYF.